This entry lists 26 T cell receptor beta chains sequenced from one sample in a study of cytomegalovirus exposure and HLA in healthy donors. Repertoires were generated with immunoSEQ multiplex PCR, while TCRdb's copy carries only in-frame clones and drops some. There are roughly 100,000 clones in the sample; 88% occur only once, and about 1.8% lies in the top ten. The sequenced sample consisted of PBMCs. The receptors were gathered from a woman younger than 35 in good health and CMV-seropositive.

The chain joins TRBV6-5 to TRBJ2-5; 10 bases align to TRBD2. This CDR3 is built from 14 residues. Germline V gives CDR1 MNHEY, CDR2 SVGAGI. Trimming took 5 bases from V and 4 from J; bases not matched to a gene: 4. DNA for the CDR3: TGTGCCAGCAGTCCTAGCGGGGGTCCAGAGACCCAGTACTTC. Its protein is CASSPSGGPETQYF.

This chain joins TRBV5-4 and TRBJ1-1; D is unresolved. This CDR3 spans 16 amino acids. Trimming cost V 0 bases and J 5 bases, with 17 bases left between them. The V gene's germline CDR1 is SGHNT and CDR2 YYREEE (reference sequence). The DNA for the CDR3 is TGTGCCAGCAGCTTGGGCGGCCCTGGAGAGGGAACTGAAGCTTTCTTT. Protein: CASSLGGPGEGTEAFF.

This chain joins TRBV7-9 and TRBJ2-3, with 7 bases lining up with TRBD1. Germline CDR1 SEHNR, CDR2 FQNEAQ (reference sequence). J was trimmed by 3 bases and V by 5 bases; bases with no gene match: 5. CDR3 length: 14 amino acids. This CDR3 reads CASSKTTGTDTQYF. Here the CDR3 DNA reads TGTGCCAGCAGCAAGACGACAGGGACAGATACGCAGTATTTT.

This clone has only a few counts. The rearrangement uses TRBV6-5 and TRBJ2-3, with a weak D call TRBD2 (5 bases). V lost 3 bases and J lost 2, with 12 bases in between. There are 15 residues in the CDR3. Germline-derived CDR1 and CDR2 are MNHEY and SVGAGI. The CDR3 region is CASSYRTESTDTQYF. DNA for the CDR3: TGTGCCAGCAGTTATCGGACTGAATCCACAGATACGCAGTATTTT.

V gene TRBV7-6 combines with J gene TRBJ2-1, with 7 nucleotides matching TRBD2. The CDR3 has 15 residues. The V gene's germline CDR1 is SGHVS and CDR2 FNYEAQ. V lost 4 bases to trimming and J lost 9 bases; unmatched junction nucleotides: 12. Here the CDR3 DNA reads TGTGCCAGCAGCTCCCCATCCCGACCGGGGGGTGAGCAGTTCTTC. Protein: CASSSPSRPGGEQFF.

This sequence joins TRBV4-3 and TRBJ1-1; tentative D call: TRBD1 (5 bases). This CDR3 has 15 residues. The germline V gene encodes CDR1 LGHNA and CDR2 YSLEER. Deletions cut 0 bases from V and 4 bases from J, with 12 bases between. This chain's CDR3 is CASSQEWQGRTEAFF. Written as DNA, the CDR3 is TGCGCCAGCAGCCAAGAGTGGCAGGGCCGCACTGAAGCTTTCTTT.

This clone occurred a few times. This rearrangement joins TRBV5-5 to TRBJ2-5; 8 bases align to TRBD2. Trimming removed 4 bases from V and 5 bases from J; junction bases left unmatched: 10. Germline V lookup: CDR1 SGHKS, CDR2 YYEKEE (reference sequence). There are 15 residues in the CDR3. The CDR3 region is CASSDGGAGRETQYF. The CDR3 coding sequence is TGTGCCAGCAGCGACGGGGGGGCGGGACGGGAGACCCAGTACTTC.

V gene TRBV19 combines with J gene TRBJ1-2; 7 bases align to TRBD1. Per germline, CDR1 LNHDA and CDR2 SQIVND (reference sequence). J gave up 3 bases and V 7 bases, and 11 bases lay outside the gene matches. The CDR3 is 15 amino acids. CDR3 in amino acids: CASMGLQGRHYGYTF. CDR3 sequence (DNA): TGTGCCAGTATGGGTTTACAGGGGAGACACTATGGCTACACCTTC.

V and J are TRBV28 and TRBJ2-7; tentatively, D is TRBD2 (5 bases). Germline loops: CDR1 MDHEN, CDR2 SYDVKM. V shed 5 bases and J shed 4 bases, with 9 bases lying between them. The CDR3 runs 12 residues. The CDR3: CASSLGVYEQYF. For the CDR3, the DNA is TGTGCCAGCAGTCTCGGGGTTTACGAGCAGTACTTC.

This clone was counted a single time. The V call is TRBV15, the J call TRBJ1-5; D may be TRBD1 (5 bases). The CDR3 has 15 residues. V was clipped by 5 bases and J by 4 bases, with 15 bases between them. Germline V lookup: CDR1 LNHNV, CDR2 YYDKDF (reference sequence). For the CDR3, the DNA is TGTGCCACCAGCCCGAAAGTCGGGGGGAATCAGCCCCAGCATTTT. Translated: CATSPKVGGNQPQHF.

The rearrangement uses TRBV2 and TRBJ1-3, with D unclear. The length of the CDR3 is 14 residues. Germline values: CDR1 SNHLY, CDR2 FYNNEI. The V gene lost 6 bases and the J gene lost 0 bases, with 9 bases spanning the gap. The CDR3 DNA is TGTGCCAGCAGGGTGCTACGCTCTGGAAACACCATATATTTT. Its translation: CASRVLRSGNTIYF.

The chain carries TRBV15 and TRBJ2-7, with D perhaps TRBD2 (6 bases). This CDR3 region has 13 residues. V shed 5 bases and J shed 6 bases, with 14 bases lying between them. In germline, CDR1 is LNHNV, CDR2 YYDKDF (reference sequence). The DNA for the CDR3 is TGTGCCACCAGCGCGGGACCCCGGGGCGAGCAGTACTTC. Protein product: CATSAGPRGEQYF.

The chain combines TRBV19 with TRBJ1-1, with D possibly TRBD1 on 5 matching bases. Trimming pared 10 bases from V and 4 bases from J, leaving 10 bases between. The CDR3 totals 11 residues. From germline, CDR1 is LNHDA and CDR2 SQIVND (reference sequence). CDR3 nucleotide sequence: TGTGCCACGTACAGGAGCACTGAAGCTTTCTTT. Its protein is CATYRSTEAFF.

DNA of the CDR3: TGCGCCAGCAGCGATCTAGCGGGGGTAGCAGATACGCAGTATTTT. Protein product: CASSDLAGVADTQYF. The rearrangement uses TRBV5-1 and TRBJ2-3; 10 positions agree with TRBD2. Germline trimming cut 4 bases from V and 4 bases from J; bases unmatched to any gene: 6. Looked up from germline, CDR1 is SGHRS and CDR2 is YFSETQ. This CDR3 spans 15 amino acids. The full variable domain, with the rest looked up from reference TRBV5-1 and TRBJ2-3, is KAGVTQTPRYLIKTRGQQVTLSCSPISGHRSVSWYQQTPGQGLQFLFEYFSETQRNKGNFPGRFSGRQFSNSRSEMNVSTLELGDSALYLCASSDLAGVADTQYFGPGTRLTVL.

This rearrangement joins TRBV6-5 to TRBJ2-3; D is undetermined. Trimming stripped 1 base from V and 6 bases from J, with 5 bases between. The CDR3 runs 12 residues. Germline V gene lookup returns CDR1 MNHEY and CDR2 SVGAGI. The CDR3, as DNA: TGTGCCAGCAGTTACTTTGAGGATACGCAGTATTTT. Translation: CASSYFEDTQYF.

V is TRBV19 and J is TRBJ1-1, with TRBD1 as a possible D gene (5 bases). The CDR3 spans 12 residues. From germline, CDR1 is LNHDA and CDR2 SQIVND (reference sequence). Trimming shortened V by 3 bases and J by 11 bases, and 13 bases separated the two germline ends. The CDR3 protein is CASSIRGLYAFF. The CDR3 DNA follows: TGTGCCAGTAGTATTCGGGGGTTGTACGCTTTCTTT.

This chain uses TRBV28 with TRBJ1-5; TRBD1 might be the D (6 bases). The germline V and J ends were trimmed by 4 bases and 9 bases, with 16 bases remaining between them. Germline V CDR1 and CDR2: MDHEN, SYDVKM. This CDR3 spans 14 amino acids. The CDR3: CASSSGQRRWPQHF. As DNA, the CDR3 is TGTGCCAGCAGTTCCGGACAGCGCAGATGGCCCCAGCATTTT.

The J gene is TRBJ1-6, the V gene TRBV28, with unresolved D. V dropped 2 bases and J dropped 7 bases, with 15 bases sitting between them. The CDR3 consists of 16 residues. Germline CDR1 MDHEN, CDR2 SYDVKM. DNA for the CDR3: TGTGCCAGCAGTTTAGAGGGTAGGGCTGGGAATTCACCCCTCCACTTT. Amino acid sequence: CASSLEGRAGNSPLHF.

This clone was found once. The genes are TRBV10-2 and TRBJ2-1, with 13 bases that match TRBD2. There are 18 residues in the CDR3. V was clipped by 2 bases and J by 4 bases; unmatched bases: 8. CDR1 and CDR2 (germline): WSHSY, SAAADI. CDR3 residues: CASSEELAGGQRYNEQFF. In nucleotides, the CDR3 is TGCGCCAGCAGTGAGGAACTAGCGGGGGGGCAACGGTACAATGAGCAGTTCTTC.

This clone was detected only a few times. The genes are TRBV19 and TRBJ1-6; 7 nucleotides match TRBD1. The CDR3 has 16 amino acids. Germline CDR1 LNHDA, CDR2 SQIVND (reference sequence). J was trimmed by 0 bases and V by 8 bases; bases with no gene match: 7. The CDR3 sequence is CASSGTETSYNSPLHF. The CDR3 DNA follows: TGTGCCAGTTCCGGGACAGAGACCTCCTATAATTCACCCCTCCACTTT.

This clone showed up just once. The chain employs TRBV14 and TRBJ2-5; the match to TRBD1 covers 8 bases. Germline CDR1 and CDR2: SGHDN and FVKESK. Germline trimming cut 2 bases from V and 2 bases from J; bases unmatched to any gene: 1. This CDR3 is built from 14 residues. The CDR3 is CASSQNRGQETQYF. DNA for the CDR3: TGTGCCAGCAGCCAAAACAGGGGGCAAGAGACCCAGTACTTC.

The gene calls are TRBV18 and TRBJ2-5, with a weak D call TRBD2 (5 bases). The V and J ends lost 3 bases and 10 bases respectively, with 12 bases between them. The CDR3 totals 12 residues. Germline CDR1 KGHSH, CDR2 LQKENI. CDR3 sequence (DNA): TGTGCCAGCTCACCCGGTAGGGCGGGCCAGTACTTC. It is translated as CASSPGRAGQYF. The full variable domain, in which reference TRBV18 and TRBJ2-5 provide the parts outside the CDR3, is NAGVMQNPRHLVRRRGQEARLRCSPMKGHSHVYWYRQLPEEGLKFMVYLQKENIIDESGMPKERFSAEFPKEGPSILRIQQVVRGDSAAYFCASSPGRAGQYFGPGTRLLVL.

This clone is a singleton in its sample. The V and J genes are TRBV6-1 and TRBJ2-3, with 9 bases identical to TRBD2. This CDR3 contains 16 residues. From germline, CDR1 is MNHNS and CDR2 SASEGT. The V segment lost 4 bases and the J segment 0 bases; nucleotides outside the gene matches: 5. CDR3 in amino acids: CASSVLAGFSTDTQYF. The CDR3 coding sequence is TGTGCCAGCAGTGTCCTAGCGGGGTTTAGCACAGATACGCAGTATTTT.

This chain links TRBV25-1 with TRBJ2-3; 7 positions match TRBD1. V lost 6 bases and J lost 2; bases outside the gene matches: 2. The CDR3 has 13 residues. Germline CDR1 and CDR2: MGHDK and SYGVNS. Here the CDR3 DNA reads TGTGCCAGCAGGACAGGGAACACAGATACGCAGTATTTT. Translating gives CASRTGNTDTQYF.

The rearrangement links TRBV7-9 to TRBJ1-4; possible D gene TRBD1, 5 bases. Germline V gene data show CDR1 as SEHNR and CDR2 as FQNEAQ (reference sequence). Trimming pared 2 bases from V and 11 bases from J, leaving 15 bases between. The CDR3 has 14 amino acids. CDR3 protein: CASSLNAREGKLFF. The CDR3 nucleotides read TGTGCCAGCAGCTTAAACGCCAGGGAGGGGAAACTGTTTTTT.

The chain joins TRBV27 to TRBJ1-5, with D unclear. CDR3 length equals 13 residues. Trimming pared 3 bases from V and 3 bases from J, leaving 6 bases between. Germline CDR1 and CDR2: MNHEY and SMNVEV (reference sequence). As DNA, the CDR3 is TGTGCCAGCAGTTTCGGAGTCAATCAGCCCCAGCATTTT. As protein: CASSFGVNQPQHF.